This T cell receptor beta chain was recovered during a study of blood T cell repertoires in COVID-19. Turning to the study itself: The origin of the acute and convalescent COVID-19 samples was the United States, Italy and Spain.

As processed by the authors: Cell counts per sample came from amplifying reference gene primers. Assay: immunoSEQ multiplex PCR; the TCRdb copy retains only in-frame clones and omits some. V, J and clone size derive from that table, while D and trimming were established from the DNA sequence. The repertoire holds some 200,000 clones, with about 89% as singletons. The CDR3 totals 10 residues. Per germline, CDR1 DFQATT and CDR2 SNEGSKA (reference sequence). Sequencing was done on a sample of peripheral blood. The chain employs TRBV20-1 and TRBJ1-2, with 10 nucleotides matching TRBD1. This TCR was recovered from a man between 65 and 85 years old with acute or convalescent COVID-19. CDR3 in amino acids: CGGQGNGYTF. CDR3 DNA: TGCGGGGGACAGGGGAATGGCTACACCTTC.